The 10 T cell receptor beta chains presented below share a single source sample, sequenced in a study of type 1 regulatory T cells. TCRdb reanalysed the reads using MiXCR and keeps one entry per CDR3 protein. The sample has just under 65,000 distinct CDR3 sequences, around 49% seen once. Their target antigens are unknown. The sequencing input was cultured non-Tr1 T cells, either the whole culture or a sorted T cell fraction (not recorded which). The origin of the receptors is a human donor in good health.

J is TRBJ1-5 and V is TRBV2; maybe TRBD1 (5 bases). V gave up 3 bases and J gave up 10 bases, with 19 bases separating them. This CDR3 spans 15 amino acids. Germline assignment: CDR1 SNHLY and CDR2 FYNNEI. The chain's CDR3 is CASSDGFTGLFPQHF. The DNA for the CDR3 is TGTGCCAGCAGTGATGGGTTCACAGGTCTGTTTCCCCAGCATTTT.

This clonotype was detected a few times. The chain uses TRBV5-1 and TRBJ1-2, with TRBD1 matching 7 bases. Germline CDR1 and CDR2: SGHRS and YFSETQ. The CDR3 totals 15 residues. The trim removed 1 base at V and 4 bases at J, leaving 7 bases unmatched. The CDR3 region is CASSLSPDRAYGYTF. DNA of the CDR3: TGCGCCAGCAGCTTGTCCCCCGACAGGGCCTATGGCTACACCTTC.

This clonotype was counted a single time. The chain employs TRBV6-1 and TRBJ2-7; D unresolved. The CDR3 length is 15 residues. Trimming pared 5 bases from V and 3 bases from J, leaving 17 bases between. Germline CDR1 reads MNHNS; CDR2 reads SASEGT. CDR3 coding DNA: TGTGCCAGCAGTCTGGGCGGTATGGGTTTCTACGAGCAGTACTTC. Its protein product is CASSLGGMGFYEQYF.

This clonotype has just a few counts. As DNA, the CDR3 is TGCAGTGCTAACGCGGGGTCTACTGAGACCCAGTACTTC. It codes for CSANAGSTETQYF. The V call is TRBV20-1, the J call TRBJ2-5; D is possibly TRBD2 (6 bases). This CDR3 has 13 amino acids. Germline CDR1 reads DFQATT; CDR2 reads SNEGSKA (reference sequence). Trimming stripped 4 bases from V and 5 bases from J, with 14 bases between.

The genes are TRBV6-1 and TRBJ1-5, with 8 bases aligning to TRBD1. The CDR3 is 16 residues long. Germline V gene data show CDR1 as MNHNS and CDR2 as SASEGT. V was pared by 3 bases and J by 6 bases, with 10 bases of the junction left unmatched. For the CDR3, the DNA is TGTGCCAGCAGTGAGCAAGGACAGGGCGGCAGTCAGCCCCAGCATTTT. The encoded protein is CASSEQGQGGSQPQHF.

The chain joins TRBV20-1 to TRBJ2-3; a weak D match, TRBD2 (6 bases). With 3 bases removed from V and 0 bases from J, the gap between germline ends came to 19 bases. The CDR3 is made up of 17 amino acids. Germline CDR1 is DFQATT and CDR2 is SNEGSKA (reference sequence). The CDR3 here is CSARSGQGRPSTDTQYF. The CDR3 DNA follows: TGCAGTGCTAGGAGCGGGCAAGGACGGCCTAGCACAGATACGCAGTATTTT.

The chain couples TRBV7-2 to TRBJ1-3, with TRBD1 as a possible D gene (5 bases). This CDR3 region has 16 residues. The ends were cut back, 1 base at V and 2 bases at J, with 12 bases in the middle. Looked up from germline, CDR1 is SGHTA and CDR2 is FQGNSA. The CDR3 is CASSLDRSGTGNTIYF. Here the CDR3 DNA reads TGTGCCAGCAGCTTAGACAGGTCAGGGACTGGAAACACCATATATTTT. The full variable domain, in which reference TRBV7-2 and TRBJ1-3 provide the parts outside the CDR3, is GAGVSQSPSNKVTEKGKDVELRCDPISGHTALYWYRQSLGQGLEFLIYFQGNSAPDKSGLPSDRFSAERTGGSVSTLTIQRTQQEDSAVYLCASSLDRSGTGNTIYFGEGSWLTVV.

V gene TRBV18 combines with J gene TRBJ1-6; tentatively, D is TRBD1 (5 bases). Deletions cut 0 bases from V and 5 bases from J, with 14 bases between. The germline V gene encodes CDR1 KGHSH and CDR2 LQKENI. The CDR3 spans 17 residues. The CDR3 loop is CASSPPGRGRDNSPLHF. Written as DNA, the CDR3 is TGTGCCAGCTCACCACCCGGGAGGGGTCGCGATAATTCACCCCTCCACTTT.

This clonotype was found a few times. This chain joins TRBV7-2 and TRBJ2-7; possible D gene TRBD2, 6 bases. The CDR3 consists of 12 residues. The V gene's germline CDR1 is SGHTA and CDR2 FQGNSA. V lost 5 bases to trimming and J lost 6 bases, with 11 bases between them. The CDR3 spells CASSLRGFEQYF. CDR3 nucleotides: TGTGCCAGCAGCCTCCGGGGGTTCGAGCAGTACTTC.

The chain uses TRBV5-1 and TRBJ2-3; no firm D call. The V gene lost 0 bases and the J gene lost 2 bases, with 10 bases spanning the gap. The CDR3 consists of 15 residues. CDR1 and CDR2 from the germline V gene are SGHRS and YFSETQ. The CDR3 DNA is TGCGCCAGCAGCTTGGAGACCAGGCTCACAGATACGCAGTATTTT. Translating it yields CASSLETRLTDTQYF. The complete variable domain, with remaining parts taken from reference TRBV5-1 and TRBJ2-3, reads KAGVTQTPRYLIKTRGQQVTLSCSPISGHRSVSWYQQTPGQGLQFLFEYFSETQRNKGNFPGRFSGRQFSNSRSEMNVSTLELGDSALYLCASSLETRLTDTQYFGPGTRLTVL.